This T cell receptor (beta chain) originates from a study of OX40 agonist ivuxolimab in advanced cancers. Study observations and caveats: People who partly responded at 0.1-3.0 mg/kg had some of the least clonal expansion seen. A proportion of nonresponders additionally exhibited low normalized T-cell clonal expansion.

V was pared by 4 bases and J by 10 bases, with 21 bases between. Per the germline V gene, CDR1 is SGHTS and CDR2 is YDEGEE. This CDR3 contains 16 residues. The table came from immunoSEQ multiplex PCR; TCRdb's copy has only in-frame clones and leaves some out. The sample records some 80,000 clones, about 85% being singletons. Worth noting for this clone: Its antigen is unknown.

Sequenced material: CD4+ or CD8+ T cells sorted from blood, taken in a trial of the OX40 agonist ivuxolimab. The chain joins TRBV5-8 to TRBJ1-6; D possibly corresponds to TRBD1 (6 bases). The sequence derives from an adult with an advanced solid tumor such as melanoma, head and neck, liver or kidney cancer. CDR3 coding DNA: TGTGCCAGCAGCCCGGGGGACAATCTCGGTCCCTCACCCCTCCACTTT. Translated, it gives CASSPGDNLGPSPLHF.